Each of the 24 T cell receptor beta chains below was sequenced from the same sample in a study of siplizumab effects on memory and regulatory T cells. Produced via immunoSEQ multiplex PCR; TCRdb's table is partial and in-frame only. This table holds fewer than 15,000 clones, around 40% found once. The cells of the mixed lymphocyte reaction underwent a roughly 6-day coculture at 37°C. The antigens for these receptors are not known. Sequencing was done on a sample of CFSE-low (dividing) CD4+ T cells sorted from an allogeneic mixed lymphocyte reaction. The source of these receptors is a human donor in good health; the cells came from an allogeneic mixed lymphocyte reaction. Some clones in this sample may be carry-over from other donors' samples.

The table lists this clone with a few counts. The chain joins TRBV5-6 to TRBJ1-6; no clear D gene. Trimming removed 1 base at V and 9 bases at J, with 11 bases between. The CDR3 contains 14 residues. Germline assignment: CDR1 SGHDT and CDR2 YYEEEE. For the CDR3, the DNA is TGTGCCAGCAGCTTGTCGGCGGGCGGTTCACCCCTCCACTTT. Its protein product is CASSLSAGGSPLHF. The full variable domain, completed using reference TRBV5-6 and TRBJ1-6, is DAGVTQSPTHLIKTRGQQVTLRCSPKSGHDTVSWYQQALGQGPQFIFQYYEEEERQRGNFPDRFSGHQFPNYSSELNVNALLLGDSALYLCASSLSAGGSPLHFGNGTRLTVT.

V usage is TRBV12-5 and J usage is TRBJ2-7; 8 bases agree with TRBD1. CDR3 length equals 13 residues. V dropped 5 bases and J dropped 3; count of bases not matched to a gene: 3. Looked up from germline, CDR1 is LGHNT and CDR2 is FRNRAP. The CDR3 spells CASGTQGVYEQYF. CDR3 in DNA: TGTGCTAGTGGTACACAGGGGGTCTACGAGCAGTACTTC.

The chain joins TRBV5-1 to TRBJ2-5; 8 bases align to TRBD2. The trim removed 0 bases at V and 1 base at J, leaving 14 bases unmatched. Germline CDR1 and CDR2: SGHRS and YFSETQ. This CDR3 has 19 amino acids. The CDR3 nucleotides are TGCGCCAGCAGCTTGGGTGCTAGCGGGTCGGGGGCGTCCCAAGAGACCCAGTACTTC. Its protein product is CASSLGASGSGASQETQYF.

The CDR3 nucleotides read TGTGCCAGTAGTACCGGACTAGGGATGATAGAGACCCAGTACTTC. It codes for CASSTGLGMIETQYF. The chain carries TRBV19 and TRBJ2-5, with 7 bases matching TRBD2. V lost 4 bases to trimming and J lost 4 bases; unmatched junction nucleotides: 9. CDR1 and CDR2 from the germline V gene are LNHDA and SQIVND (reference sequence). There are 15 residues in the CDR3.

The chain employs TRBV9 and TRBJ2-7; 8 nucleotides line up with TRBD1. The CDR3 runs 16 residues. The V segment lost 3 bases and the J segment 1 base; nucleotides outside the gene matches: 9. CDR1 is SGDLS and CDR2 is YYNGEE in the germline V gene. CDR3 sequence: CASSATPGQASYEQYF. CDR3 coding DNA: TGTGCCAGCAGCGCGACACCGGGACAGGCTTCCTACGAGCAGTACTTC.

The gene calls are TRBV2 and TRBJ2-2; 9 bases are shared with TRBD2. Germline loops: CDR1 SNHLY, CDR2 FYNNEI. The CDR3 length is 14 residues. V shed 11 bases, J shed 4 bases, and the junction held 8 bases outside the gene matches. The CDR3 reads CAARGREGTGELFF. CDR3 in DNA: TGTGCCGCCCGAGGGCGGGAGGGCACCGGGGAGCTGTTTTTT.

CDR3 in DNA: TGTGCCAGTAGTTCCCGGACAGGGAATCACGCCGGGGAGCTGTTTTTT. Its protein product is CASSSRTGNHAGELFF. V usage is TRBV19 and J usage is TRBJ2-2; 8 bases match TRBD1. V shed 5 bases and J 6 bases; nucleotides not matched to a gene: 11. The CDR3 length is 16 residues. Looked up from germline, CDR1 is LNHDA and CDR2 is SQIVND (reference sequence).

This chain connects TRBV6-6 to TRBJ1-3, with a possible D match to TRBD1 (5 bases). V was cut by 7 bases and J by 1 base, with 14 bases left in between. The CDR3 sequence is 15 residues long. Germline V gene lookup returns CDR1 MNHNY and CDR2 SVGAGI (reference sequence). The chain's CDR3 is CASTRSGVSGNTIYF. The CDR3 bases are TGTGCCAGCACCCGATCGGGGGTATCTGGAAACACCATATATTTT.

The genes are TRBV29-1 and TRBJ1-2, with D perhaps matching TRBD1 (6 bases). The CDR3 sequence is 13 residues long. Germline V gives CDR1 SQVTM, CDR2 ANQGSEA. Trimming cost V 0 bases and J 2 bases, with 7 bases left between them. CDR3 nucleotides: TGCAGCGTTGAAGATGGACAGAACTATGGCTACACCTTC. It translates to CSVEDGQNYGYTF.

The genes are TRBV28 and TRBJ2-3; a weak D match, TRBD1 (5 bases). With 4 bases removed from V and 4 bases from J, the gap between germline ends came to 12 bases. The CDR3 extends over 14 amino acids. Germline lookup yields CDR1 MDHEN and CDR2 SYDVKM. The chain's CDR3 is CASSSNRWADTQYF. The DNA of the CDR3 is TGTGCCAGCAGTTCCAACAGGTGGGCAGATACGCAGTATTTT.

The chain is built from TRBV9 and TRBJ2-1; possible D gene TRBD2, 5 bases. The CDR3 contains 15 residues. Trimming removed 0 bases from V and 8 bases from J, with 15 bases in between. CDR1 is SGDLS and CDR2 is YYNGEE in the germline V gene. As DNA, the CDR3 is TGTGCCAGCAGCGTAGCGGTAGCGTCGCTGGATGAGCAGTTCTTC. Amino acids: CASSVAVASLDEQFF.

V gene TRBV28 combines with J gene TRBJ2-7, with a weak D call TRBD2 (5 bases). The ends were cut back, 3 bases at V and 0 bases at J, with 6 bases in the middle. Germline CDR1 is MDHEN and CDR2 is SYDVKM. The CDR3 has 13 amino acids. CDR3 amino acids: CASSLRDSYEQYF. The CDR3 bases are TGTGCCAGCAGTTTGAGGGACTCCTACGAGCAGTACTTC.

This clone was observed a handful of times. This sequence joins TRBV5-3 and TRBJ2-1; the D gene is possibly TRBD1 (6 bases). TRBV5-3 is reported as an ORF; its role is uncertain. V was shortened by 7 bases and J by 4 bases, with 15 bases between the two germline ends. The CDR3 totals 14 residues. CDR3 DNA: TGTGCCAGACCGGGCCAGGGGAATTACAATGAGCAGTTCTTC. It codes for CARPGQGNYNEQFF.

V usage is TRBV12-5 and J usage is TRBJ2-2; TRBD2 matches 13 bases. This CDR3 contains 18 residues. V dropped 4 bases and J dropped 7; count of bases not matched to a gene: 12. The germline V gene has CDR1 LGHNT and CDR2 FRNRAP. CDR3 nucleotide sequence: TGTGCTAGTGGTTCTCAACTGGGACTAGCGGGAAGGATCGGGGAGCTGTTTTTT. This sequence encodes CASGSQLGLAGRIGELFF.

This chain uses TRBV19 with TRBJ2-7, with D perhaps matching TRBD1 (6 bases). Germline-derived CDR1 and CDR2 are LNHDA and SQIVND (reference sequence). This CDR3 comprises 16 residues. Trimming cost V 4 bases and J 3 bases, with 19 bases left between them. CDR3 protein: CASSTYYGQSNYEQYF. CDR3 in DNA: TGTGCCAGTAGTACCTACTATGGACAGTCTAACTACGAGCAGTACTTC. Drawing the rest from reference TRBV19 and TRBJ2-7, the complete variable domain is DGGITQSPKYLFRKEGQNVTLSCEQNLNHDAMYWYRQDPGQGLRLIYYSQIVNDFQKGDIAEGYSVSREKKESFPLTVTSAQKNPTAFYLCASSTYYGQSNYEQYFGPGTRLTVT.

This clone was picked up a small number of times. The chain links TRBV27 to TRBJ2-7, with 9 bases that match TRBD1. This CDR3 is 15 amino acids long. Germline CDR1 and CDR2: MNHEY and SMNVEV (reference sequence). Trimming took 3 bases from V and 6 from J; bases not matched to a gene: 9. Here the CDR3 reads CASSFRGTGSGEQYF. CDR3 sequence (DNA): TGTGCCAGCAGTTTCCGGGGGACAGGGTCCGGCGAGCAGTACTTC.

The chain uses TRBV7-2 and TRBJ2-7; 8 bases map to TRBD2. V shed 2 bases and J 3 bases; nucleotides not matched to a gene: 9. The CDR3 is 16 amino acids. CDR1 and CDR2 from the germline V gene are SGHTA and FQGNSA. For the CDR3, the DNA is TGTGCCAGCAGCTTATCCCGAGTAGCGGGATACTACGAGCAGTACTTC. It is translated as CASSLSRVAGYYEQYF.

This clone was detected only a few times. This chain connects TRBV6-6 to TRBJ2-3, with D perhaps matching TRBD2 (6 bases). This CDR3 contains 15 residues. V was pared by 5 bases and J by 2 bases, with 14 bases between. Germline CDR1 is MNHNY and CDR2 is SVGAGI (reference sequence). CDR3 sequence reads: CASSPRDFNTDTQYF. CDR3 DNA sequence: TGTGCCAGCAGTCCCCGGGACTTCAACACAGATACGCAGTATTTT.

The chain combines TRBV18 with TRBJ1-4; TRBD1 might be the D (6 bases). Germline CDR1 and CDR2: KGHSH and LQKENI. This CDR3 has 14 residues. The V and J ends lost 4 bases and 16 bases respectively, with 22 bases between them. CDR3 region: CASSLKTGPGERFF. CDR3 bases: TGTGCCAGCTCACTAAAAACTGGGCCAGGGGAGAGGTTTTTT.

The V call is TRBV19, the J call TRBJ2-3; tentatively, D is TRBD2 (6 bases). V lost 5 bases and J lost 4, with 13 bases in between. Germline CDR1 is LNHDA and CDR2 is SQIVND (reference sequence). This CDR3 has 14 amino acids. CDR3 sequence: CASSFGGGADTQYF. The DNA for the CDR3 is TGTGCCAGTAGTTTTGGGGGAGGAGCAGATACGCAGTATTTT.

The V and J genes are TRBV27 and TRBJ2-3; unclear D gene. The V end lost 8 bases, the J end lost 8 bases, and 23 bases lay between the germline ends. CDR1 is MNHEY and CDR2 is SMNVEV in the germline V gene (reference sequence). The CDR3 consists of 15 residues. The CDR3 sequence is CASSPLPGASGTQYF. DNA for the CDR3: TGTGCCAGCTCCCCCTTGCCTGGCGCTTCTGGTACGCAGTATTTT.

This clone was detected once. The chain couples TRBV5-4 to TRBJ2-7; 8 bases agree with TRBD2. V was clipped by 5 bases and J by 3 bases; unmatched bases: 7. Germline V gene sequence: CDR1 SGHNT, CDR2 YYREEE (reference sequence). This CDR3 contains 14 residues. The CDR3 protein is CASRREAGVYEQYF. CDR3 sequence (DNA): TGTGCCAGCAGGAGAGAAGCGGGAGTCTACGAGCAGTACTTC.

The V gene is TRBV27, the J gene TRBJ2-1; weak D call: TRBD2 (7 bases). Germline-derived CDR1 and CDR2 are MNHEY and SMNVEV (reference sequence). The CDR3 extends over 16 amino acids. V lost 3 bases to trimming and J lost 1 base, with 13 bases between them. DNA for the CDR3: TGTGCCAGCAGTTTGAGCGGGACACCTTCCTACAATGAGCAGTTCTTC. Translation: CASSLSGTPSYNEQFF.

The chain couples TRBV25-1 to TRBJ2-6; D not resolved. V lost 6 bases and J lost 6, with 9 bases in between. Germline V gives CDR1 MGHDK, CDR2 SYGVNS. The CDR3 length is 13 residues. This CDR3 reads CASSYLTANVLTF. CDR3 DNA sequence: TGTGCCAGCAGCTACCTAACGGCCAACGTCCTGACTTTC.